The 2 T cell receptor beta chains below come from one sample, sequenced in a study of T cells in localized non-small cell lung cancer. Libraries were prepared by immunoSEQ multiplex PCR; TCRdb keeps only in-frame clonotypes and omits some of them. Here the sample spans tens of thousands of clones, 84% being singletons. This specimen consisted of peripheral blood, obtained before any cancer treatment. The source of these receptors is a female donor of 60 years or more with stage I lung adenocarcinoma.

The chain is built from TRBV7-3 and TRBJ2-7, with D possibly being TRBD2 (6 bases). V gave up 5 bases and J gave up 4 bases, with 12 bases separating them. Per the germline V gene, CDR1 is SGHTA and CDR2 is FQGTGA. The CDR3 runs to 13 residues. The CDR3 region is CASSQTGTYEQYF. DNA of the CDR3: TGTGCCAGCAGCCAAACCGGGACTTACGAGCAGTACTTC.

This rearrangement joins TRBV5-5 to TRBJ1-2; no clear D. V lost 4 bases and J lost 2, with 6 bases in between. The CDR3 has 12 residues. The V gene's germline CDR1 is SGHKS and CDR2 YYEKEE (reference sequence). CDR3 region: CASSPQNYGYTF. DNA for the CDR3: TGTGCCAGCAGCCCTCAGAACTATGGCTACACCTTC.